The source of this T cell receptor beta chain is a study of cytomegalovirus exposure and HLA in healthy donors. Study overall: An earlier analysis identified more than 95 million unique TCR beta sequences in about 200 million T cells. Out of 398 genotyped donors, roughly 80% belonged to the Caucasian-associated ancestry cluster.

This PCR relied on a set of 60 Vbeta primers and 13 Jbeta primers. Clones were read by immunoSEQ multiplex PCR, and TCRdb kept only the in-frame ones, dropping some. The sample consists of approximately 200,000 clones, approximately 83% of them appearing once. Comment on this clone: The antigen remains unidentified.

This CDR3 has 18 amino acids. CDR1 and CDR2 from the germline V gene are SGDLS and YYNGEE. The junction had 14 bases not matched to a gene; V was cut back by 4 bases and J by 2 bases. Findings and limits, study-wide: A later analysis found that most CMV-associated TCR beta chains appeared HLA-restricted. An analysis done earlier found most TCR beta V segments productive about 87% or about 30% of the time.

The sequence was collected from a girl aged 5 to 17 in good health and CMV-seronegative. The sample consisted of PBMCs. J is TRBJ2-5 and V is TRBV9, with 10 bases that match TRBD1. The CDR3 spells CASSPAPGWGQGQETQYF. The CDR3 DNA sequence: TGTGCCAGCAGCCCAGCCCCCGGGTGGGGACAGGGGCAAGAGACCCAGTACTTC.